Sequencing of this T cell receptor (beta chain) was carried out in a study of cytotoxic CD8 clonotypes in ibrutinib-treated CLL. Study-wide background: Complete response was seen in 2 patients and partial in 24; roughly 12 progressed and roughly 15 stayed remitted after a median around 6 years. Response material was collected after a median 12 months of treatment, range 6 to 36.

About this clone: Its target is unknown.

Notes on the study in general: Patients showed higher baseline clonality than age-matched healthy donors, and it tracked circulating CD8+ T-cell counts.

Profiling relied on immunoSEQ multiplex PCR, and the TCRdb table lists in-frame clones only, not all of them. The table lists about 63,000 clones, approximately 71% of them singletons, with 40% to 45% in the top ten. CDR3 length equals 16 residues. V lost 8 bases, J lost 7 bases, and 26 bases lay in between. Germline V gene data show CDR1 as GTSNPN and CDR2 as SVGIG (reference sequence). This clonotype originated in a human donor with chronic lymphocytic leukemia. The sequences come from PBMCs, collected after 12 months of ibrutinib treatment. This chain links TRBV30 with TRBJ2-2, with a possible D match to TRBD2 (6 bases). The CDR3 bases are TGTGCCACCAGACGTACTAGCTTGAGCTTAGTCGGGGAGCTGTTTTTT. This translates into CATRRTSLSLVGELFF.